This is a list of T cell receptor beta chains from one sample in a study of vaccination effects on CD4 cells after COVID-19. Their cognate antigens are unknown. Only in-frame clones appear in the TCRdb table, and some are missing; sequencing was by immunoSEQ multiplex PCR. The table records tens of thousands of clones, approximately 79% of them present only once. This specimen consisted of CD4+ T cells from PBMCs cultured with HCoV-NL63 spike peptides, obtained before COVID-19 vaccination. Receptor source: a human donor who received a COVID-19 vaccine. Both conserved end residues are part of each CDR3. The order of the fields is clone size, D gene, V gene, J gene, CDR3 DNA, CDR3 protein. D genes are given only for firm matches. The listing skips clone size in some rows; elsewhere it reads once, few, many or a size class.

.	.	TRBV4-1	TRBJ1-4	TGCGCCAGCAGCCTCTCAGGGAGGGGCAATGAAAAACTGTTTTTT	CASSLSGRGNEKLFF
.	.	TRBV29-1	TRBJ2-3	TGCAGCGTTGAAGGTGGGAGGTCAGTGGGAGATACGCAGTATTTT	CSVEGGRSVGDTQYF
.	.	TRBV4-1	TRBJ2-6	TGCGCCAGCAGCCAACTAGACATGATTCCCTCTGGGGCCAACGTCCTGACTTTC	CASSQLDMIPSGANVLTF
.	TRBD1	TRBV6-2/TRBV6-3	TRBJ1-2	TGTGCCAGCAGTTCGAGAGGGACAGGGACTTATGGCTACACCTTC	CASSSRGTGTYGYTF
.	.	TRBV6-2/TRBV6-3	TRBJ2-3	TGTGCCAGCAGTTACTCGGGGCAGGAGGTAGATACGCAGTATTTT	CASSYSGQEVDTQYF
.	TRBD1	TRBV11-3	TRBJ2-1	TGTGCCAGCAGCTCCTCGACAGGGGTTAGACAGTTCTTC	CASSSSTGVRQFF
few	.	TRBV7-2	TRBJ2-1	TGTGCCAGCAGCACCTTCCCGGGTTCCGTCTATGGTGAGCAGTTCTTC	CASSTFPGSVYGEQFF
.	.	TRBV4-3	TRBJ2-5	TGCGCCAGCAGCCAAGATACCCCAGGGGGGGGGCGGGAGACCCAGTACTTC	CASSQDTPGGGRETQYF
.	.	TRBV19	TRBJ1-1	TGTGCCAGTAGGACGACAGGGAACACTGAAGCTTTCTTT	CASRTTGNTEAFF
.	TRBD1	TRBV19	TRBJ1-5	TGTGCCAGTACCCCTCGACAGGGCTGGGGCAATCAGCCCCAGCATTTT	CASTPRQGWGNQPQHF
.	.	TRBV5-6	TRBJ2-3	TGTGCCAGCAGCTTGAGGGGTGCAGATACGCAGTATTTT	CASSLRGADTQYF
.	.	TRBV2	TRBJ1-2	TGTGCCAGCACCTCGGACAGCCTCTATGGCTACACCTTC	CASTSDSLYGYTF
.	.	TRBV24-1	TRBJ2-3	TGTGCCACCAGTGATGACCCCACAGATACGCAGTATTTT	CATSDDPTDTQYF
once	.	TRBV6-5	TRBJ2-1	TGTGCCAGTGGCCGGGACCGTGAGCAGTTCTTC	CASGRDREQFF
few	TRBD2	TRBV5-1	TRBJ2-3	TGCGCCAGCAGCTTGGTGGGACTAGCGAGCACAGATACGCAGTATTTT	CASSLVGLASTDTQYF
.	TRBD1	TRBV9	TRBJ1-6	TGTGCCAGCAGCGTAGAAGGGACAGGGAAATCACCCCTCCACTTT	CASSVEGTGKSPLHF
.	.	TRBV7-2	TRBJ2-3	TGTGCCAGCAGCTCCTCTGAAAGGGGTGGCACAGATACGCAGTATTTT	CASSSSERGGTDTQYF
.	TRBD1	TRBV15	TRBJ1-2	TGTGCCACCAGCTCAAGACAGGGACTTTCCTATGGCTACACCTTC	CATSSRQGLSYGYTF
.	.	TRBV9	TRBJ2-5	TGTGCCAGCAGCGGTATACAGGGTTTCGAGACCCAGTACTTC	CASSGIQGFETQYF
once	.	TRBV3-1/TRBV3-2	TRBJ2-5	TGTGCCAGCAGCCTCAAAGAGACCCAGTACTTC	CASSLKETQYF
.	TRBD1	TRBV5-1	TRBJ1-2	TGCGCCAGCAGCCCAAGCCCCGGGACAGGGGCATCTAACTATGGCTACACCTTC	CASSPSPGTGASNYGYTF